This T cell receptor beta chain was found in a study of cytomegalovirus exposure and HLA in healthy donors (TCRdb year 2017). The study in broad terms: The 500 to 800 repertoires of the first cohort and the 120 validation repertoires were produced on the same platform, according to a later analysis. In addition to the first cohort of approximately 670 subjects, a separate validation cohort of 120 different subjects was used. To predict cytomegalovirus infection status, the study brought together high-throughput TCR immunosequencing, statistical association of individual TCRs with disease status, and machine learning. The study was designed to test whether signatures of past pathogen exposure could be identified by cataloging public T cell receptors. Broad study findings and their caveats: The validation cohort had no HLA typing available for a later analysis, so co-occurrence within that cohort was assessed over all 120 or so repertoires. In vitro tests confirmed that a few of the cytomegalovirus-associated TCR beta chains recognize cytomegalovirus antigens. Subsequent analysis determined that TCRs grouped into clusters in the first cohort also showed a tendency toward co-occurrence across the roughly 120 validation repertoires, and approximately 94% of cluster scores exceeded 0. While some public TCRs were present in many individuals, most TCR sequences turned up only very rarely across donors. The study gave a list of 150 to 200 TCR beta chains associated with cytomegalovirus. The authors suggested that the approach could potentially be generalized to other disease states and immunological phenotypes. The classifier was reported to diagnose cytomegalovirus status with high specificity and sensitivity in both the original cohort and the validation cohort.

The library was obtained by the immunoSEQ multiplex PCR assay. In the source study's methods: A statistical classification framework was built for diagnosing cytomegalovirus status from the catalog of TCR beta chain sequences. The immuneACCESS repertoire file appears here via TCRdb, limited to in-frame rearrangements. These files lack a portion of the clones; in checked studies, under half of the deficit traces to unresolved V genes, and the cause of the others is not known. V and J calls plus clone size are reproduced from that table; the DNA served to infer D and trimming. The sample has 130,000 to 150,000 clones on record, roughly 92% of them singletons. The ten biggest clones cover approximately 0.7% of the sample. Notes on this clone: This receptor's antigen is unknown. Within one base of it there is no much larger clone, and no base qualities were kept.

The CDR1 and CDR2 encoded by the germline V gene (reference sequence) are MNHEY and SMNVEV. V loses 3 bases at its end and J loses 5 bases; junction bases beyond the gene matches: 4. The CDR3 numbers 15 residues from cysteine through phenylalanine. Of all the DNA, just the CDR3 is kept, 45 bases in frame from base 1. The donors belonged to the validation cohort of around 120 subjects, which was separate from the approximately 700-subject first cohort. The sequence was obtained from a man between 18 and 35 years old in good health and CMV-seronegative. The sequence joins TRBV27 to TRBJ2-3; 11 bases in the middle match TRBD2. The source material was PBMCs. The CDR3 reads CASSFLLAGGDTQYF. In nucleotides, the sequence is TGTGCCAGCAGTTTCCTCCTAGCGGGAGGAGATACGCAGTATTTT.